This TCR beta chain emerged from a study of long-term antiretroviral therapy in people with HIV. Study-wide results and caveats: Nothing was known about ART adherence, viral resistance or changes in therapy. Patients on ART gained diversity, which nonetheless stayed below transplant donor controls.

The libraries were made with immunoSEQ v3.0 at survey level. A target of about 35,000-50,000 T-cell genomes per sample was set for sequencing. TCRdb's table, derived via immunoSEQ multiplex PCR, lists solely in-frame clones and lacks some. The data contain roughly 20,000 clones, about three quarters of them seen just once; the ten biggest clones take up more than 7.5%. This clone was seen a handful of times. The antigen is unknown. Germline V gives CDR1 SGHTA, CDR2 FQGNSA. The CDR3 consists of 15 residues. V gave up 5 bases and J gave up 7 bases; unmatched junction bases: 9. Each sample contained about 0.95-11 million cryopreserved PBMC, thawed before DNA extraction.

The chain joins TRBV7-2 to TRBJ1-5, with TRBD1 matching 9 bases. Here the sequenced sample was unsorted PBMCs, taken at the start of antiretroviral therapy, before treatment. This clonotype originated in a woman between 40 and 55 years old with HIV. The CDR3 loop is CASSPQQGAGQPQHF. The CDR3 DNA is TGTGCCAGCAGCCCTCAACAGGGGGCCGGGCAGCCCCAGCATTTT.